This section outlines one T cell receptor (beta chain) sequence together with its context. Disease in donors with ophthalmopathy had moderate-to-severe activity, CAS ≥3, NOSPECS ≥4 and under 3 months' duration. This sample is part of a study of Graves' ophthalmopathy and Graves' hyperthyroidism. RNA transcripts were the source from which TCR beta CDR3 regions were amplified. HTBI-primed first-round RT-PCR preceded second-round multiplex PCR. TCRdb passed the multiplex PCR reads through MiXCR, listing each CDR3 protein once. This sample has 200,000 to 250,000 distinct CDR3 sequences, with roughly 50% found just once. The CDR3 runs 15 residues. The V segment lost 5 bases and the J segment 3 bases; nucleotides outside the gene matches: 5.

The chain is built from TRBV12-3 or TRBV12-4 and TRBJ2-2, with 8 bases matching TRBD2. Sequenced: peripheral blood. This sequence was found in an adult man with Graves' ophthalmopathy. CDR3: CASSTAGGHTGELFF. The CDR3 DNA sequence: TGTGCCAGCAGTACCGCGGGGGGCCACACCGGGGAGCTGTTTTTT.